Listed below are T cell receptor beta chains from one sample, sequenced in a study of blood T cell repertoires in COVID-19. Data came from immunoSEQ multiplex PCR; TCRdb stores just in-frame clones and leaves some out. The sample lists under 25,000 clones, 88% seen once, with about 10% in the top ten. Sequencing was done on a sample of peripheral blood. The receptors come from a human donor in a cohort sampled during active COVID-19. The donor label of this sample is uncertain. CDR3s leave out the opening cysteine and the closing phenylalanine or tryptophan. Fields, in order: V gene, J gene, CDR3 protein.

TRBV4-2	TRBJ2-7	ASSQELAGWYEQY
TRBV2	TRBJ1-3	ASTRESGNTIY
TRBV28	TRBJ2-1	ATLGQVSYNEQF
TRBV11-2	TRBJ2-3	ASRGREFVADTQY
TRBV4-1	TRBJ2-4	ASSRLALAKNIQY
TRBV24-1	TRBJ2-2	ATSVQGAEAGELF
TRBV19	TRBJ1-3	ASRRTGLNRNTIY
TRBV30	TRBJ1-1	AWEATGTGDEAF
TRBV27	TRBJ1-5	ASSPDSGDRNQPQH
TRBV9	TRBJ2-5	ASSVNGDSQETQY
TRBV11-3	TRBJ2-1	ASSLVTANNEQF
TRBV12-3/TRBV12-4	TRBJ1-1	ASNYLPEGAF
TRBV4-1	TRBJ2-7	ASSQGKGLAIGEQY
TRBV24-1	TRBJ2-7	ATSETGTGGHQGYEQY
TRBV11-2	TRBJ2-7	ASSLRTSGEPYEQY
TRBV4-1	TRBJ2-7	ASSQEGTEGNSHSYEQY
TRBV28	TRBJ2-5	ASSLGGTQETQY
TRBV21-1	TRBJ2-3	ASSNRLVGPTDTQY
TRBV5-1	TRBJ2-2	ASSLVDRTNTGELF
TRBV2	TRBJ1-1	ASSLMAGTEAF
TRBV5-4	TRBJ2-1	ASSLDGSGSEQF
TRBV28	TRBJ2-7	ASRKPGLAYEQY
TRBV30	TRBJ1-2	AWRSADREWNGYT
TRBV19	TRBJ1-2	ASRPGTGGGYGYT
TRBV6-6	TRBJ2-4	ASSSGGAGENIQY
TRBV5-6	TRBJ1-1	ASSLLSDRYTEAF
TRBV2	TRBJ2-7	ASSASRTQSYEQY
TRBV5-1	TRBJ2-7	ASSLTQTAYEQY
TRBV5-1	TRBJ1-3	ASSLDPGTGNTIY
TRBV28	TRBJ1-1	ASSYPRDRVNVNTEAF
TRBV19	TRBJ2-3	ASSGTSGSTPSTDTQY
TRBV3-1/TRBV3-2	TRBJ2-1	ASSQAAWRGEQF
TRBV7-8	TRBJ2-3	ASSSVGLLRTGSGTDTQY
TRBV3-1/TRBV3-2	TRBJ2-1	ASSQELVLAFQNSYNEQF
TRBV5-1	TRBJ2-1	ASSLLGQGGVNEQF
TRBV5-1	TRBJ1-1	ASMWTVGTEAF
TRBV19	TRBJ1-5	ASTPTGLRRNQPQH